This TCR beta chain was recorded in a study of tumor-infiltrating lymphocytes in primary liver carcinoma (dated by TCRdb to the late 2010s). Study-level background: Of the five patients (three men and two women, aged 30 to 69 years), four had hepatocellular carcinoma and one had combined HCC and intrahepatic cholangiocarcinoma. The five patients had tumors staged T1-T3 N0M0, with maximum diameters ranging from roughly 4.2 to 11 cm. Each sample produced about 3.5 to 8 million productive TCRbeta reads, and read depth showed no significant difference between tissue types. For each liver tumor, the study sampled five regions along with adjacent normal tissue and blood, and applied TCRbeta repertoire sequencing, expression microarrays and whole-exome sequencing. A total of 35 specimens from 5 patients underwent TCRbeta repertoire sequencing, comprising around 25 tumor regions, 5 adjacent noncancerous liver tissues and 5 peripheral blood samples. To link TCRbeta repertoire diversity to the local molecular phenotype, the 20 to 25 tumor region samples were profiled with Agilent mRNA microarrays. Repertoires from technical replicates were highly reproducible, with mean shared-clone rates approximately 0.92 and correlation coefficients above 0.95.

A constant-region primer and ProtoScript II reverse transcriptase were used to reverse-transcribe TCRbeta-specific cDNA from 500 ng total RNA. The TCRbeta libraries were prepared through three rounds of nested multiplex PCR following a slightly modified ARM-PCR procedure. The first two PCR rounds used multiplex TRBV1-TRBV30 forward primers with a Cbeta reverse primer, each for approximately 11 cycles. Sample barcodes and Illumina adapters were attached in a final 25-cycle PCR using Deep VentR polymerase. Before sequencing, amplicons between 200 and 500 bp were purified from gel using a QIAquick gel extraction kit. An Illumina HiSeq 2500 was used to sequence the TCRbeta amplicons, generating 250-bp paired-end reads. The paper's data handling went like this. Reads were quality-trimmed with Trimmomatic v0.33, and paired reads were merged with FLASH v1.2.11 to recover full CDR3 sequences. V, D and J germline segments were assigned to the rearranged TCRbeta sequences by MiGEC v1.2.1b. Clonotype statistics and Shannon-Wiener diversity indices were calculated with VDJtools v1.0.0. To reduce sampling bias, subsequent analyses other than the diversity analysis used only the 250 most abundant clonotypes in each sample. The public reads were reprocessed in TCRdb via fastp at Q25 and MiXCR, keeping in-frame beta chains. Each record represents a unique CDR3 protein, reported with the most common genes and DNA among its rows. In this record, the V and J calls reflect TCRdb's handling and not the investigators' own analysis. The sample table shows some 43,000 distinct CDR3 sequences, and just over 70% are seen once. 25% to 30% of the sample belongs to the ten largest clones.

Total RNA and DNA were co-extracted from around 18-30 mg of bulk tissue with the AllPrep DNA/RNA mini kit, without cell sorting. Between November 2015 and March 2016, roughly 5 patients in China with histopathologically diagnosed primary liver carcinoma had their tumors surgically resected. Chronic HBV infection was present in the patients, and the patients were treatment-naive at sampling. Each tumor was sampled at five spatially separated regions: the superior, inferior, left-lateral and right-lateral poles and the tumor centre. Histology showed that every tumor sample contained more than 75% viable tumor cells. Fresh tumor and adjacent tissue pieces were bisected; one half was stored in RNAlater at -80°C, the other sent for histology. Turning to this clonotype: There is no known antigen for this receptor. No much larger clonotype is one base removed from it; base qualities were not supplied.

Paper-wide results and their limitations: With just 4 or 5 patients in the study, the authors point out that the findings should be validated in a larger study. Since the samples were bulk and unsorted, there was no way to compare CD4+ and CD8+ T cell repertoires. Only the TCR beta chain was sequenced, which likely underestimates true repertoire diversity because unpaired alpha chains were not captured. Pairs of tumor regions showed greater repertoire overlap (mean about 36%) than tumor-adjacent pairs (roughly 17%) or tumor-blood pairs (about 14%), which is consistent with antigen-driven expansion. Only about 7.5-25% of top clones were found in all five regions of a tumor, suggesting spatial heterogeneity of tumor-infiltrating T cells. The top 250 clones made up a significantly larger repertoire fraction in tumors than in blood (p = 0.039).

The CDR3 numbers 15 residues from cysteine through phenylalanine. Of all the DNA, just the CDR3 is kept, 45 bases in frame from base 1. The germline V gene gives CDR1 as LGHNA and CDR2 as YNFKEQ. After removal of 2 bases from V and 8 bases from J, the junction retains 5 bases not matched to a gene. This receptor was obtained from a man aged 35 to 55 with primary liver carcinoma and hepatitis B virus infection. The sequenced material came from liver tumor tissue from sampling region 5. The cell subset or site label on this specimen signifies: tumor region T5, tumor centre. The sequence links TRBV4-2 to TRBJ2-4; TRBD2 matches 11 bases in the middle. The nucleotides read TGTGCCAGCAGCCAATTAGCGGGAGGGCAGGACATTCAGTACTTC. Translated, this is CASSQLAGGQDIQYF.